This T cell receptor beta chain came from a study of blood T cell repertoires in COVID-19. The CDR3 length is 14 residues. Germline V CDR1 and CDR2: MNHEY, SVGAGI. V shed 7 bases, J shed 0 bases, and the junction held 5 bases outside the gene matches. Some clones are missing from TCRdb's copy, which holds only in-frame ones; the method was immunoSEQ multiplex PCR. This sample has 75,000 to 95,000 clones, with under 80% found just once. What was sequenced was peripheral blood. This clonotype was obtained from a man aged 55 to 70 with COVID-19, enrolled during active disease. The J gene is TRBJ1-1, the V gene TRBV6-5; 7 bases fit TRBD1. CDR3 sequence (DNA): TGTGCCAGCACCAGGGACAGCATGAACACTGAAGCTTTCTTT. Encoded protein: CASTRDSMNTEAFF.